This T cell receptor (beta chain) was obtained from a study of T-cell memory formation after mild COVID-19. Study summary: Clusters were largely donor specific. Points from the study as a whole: Researchers report contracting CD4+ clones mostly in CM and EM, with CD8+ clones in EMRA. From day 15 to 85, contracting clones were balanced between CD4 and CD8, whereas later expanders leaned toward CD4+.

Trimming removed 4 bases at V and 7 bases at J, with 18 bases between. From germline, CDR1 is SGHRS and CDR2 YFSETQ. The CDR3 spans 15 residues. Researchers used 5'RACE with constant-segment primers to make TCR alpha and TCR beta cDNA libraries that carry sample barcodes and UMIs. TCRdb re-analysed the 5' RACE reads in MiXCR, keeping a single row per CDR3 protein. The sample carries just over 200,000 distinct CDR3 sequences, approximately 10% recorded once. This clonotype was counted only a few times. Its cognate antigen is unknown. The V and J genes are TRBV5-1 and TRBJ2-4; D ambiguous. Sequenced: PBMCs or a T cell subset sorted from them (not recorded which). This TCR came from a man younger than 35 who had mild COVID-19 (a few samples of this study predate the infection). Cell type and time point are not known. The CDR3 protein is CASSVGDGDLNIQYF. The CDR3 region has the DNA TGCGCCAGCAGCGTAGGCGACGGCGATCTGAACATTCAGTACTTC.